This T cell receptor beta chain came from a study of T cell repertoires in cytomegalovirus infection. Across the study: Matching HLA type, along with CMV infection, was indicated by public TCR beta signatures.

On this clonotype: Its cognate antigen is unknown.

Germline V CDR1 and CDR2: LGHNA, YSLEER. This CDR3 region has 15 residues. The V and J ends lost 1 base and 0 bases respectively, with 7 bases between them. TCRdb re-called the reads through MiXCR, storing one row per CDR3 protein. The top ten clones hold about 25% of a sample with over 150,000 distinct CDR3 sequences, approximately 18% of them seen once. Notes on the study in general: The cumulative frequency of public TCR beta families distinguished individuals who carried CMV together with the relevant HLA. It was HLA-C-restricted CMV-specific TCR beta clonotypes that dominated the response ex vivo.

The chain is built from TRBV4-3 and TRBJ2-1; D is unresolved. The sequenced sample consisted of CD8+ T cells from PBMCs. This clonotype originated in a human donor in good health (CMV status not recorded). Some clones in this sample may be carry-over from other donors' samples. The DNA of the CDR3 is TGCGCCAGCAGCCAAGGGTGGAGCTCCTACAATGAGCAGTTCTTC. This codes for CASSQGWSSYNEQFF.